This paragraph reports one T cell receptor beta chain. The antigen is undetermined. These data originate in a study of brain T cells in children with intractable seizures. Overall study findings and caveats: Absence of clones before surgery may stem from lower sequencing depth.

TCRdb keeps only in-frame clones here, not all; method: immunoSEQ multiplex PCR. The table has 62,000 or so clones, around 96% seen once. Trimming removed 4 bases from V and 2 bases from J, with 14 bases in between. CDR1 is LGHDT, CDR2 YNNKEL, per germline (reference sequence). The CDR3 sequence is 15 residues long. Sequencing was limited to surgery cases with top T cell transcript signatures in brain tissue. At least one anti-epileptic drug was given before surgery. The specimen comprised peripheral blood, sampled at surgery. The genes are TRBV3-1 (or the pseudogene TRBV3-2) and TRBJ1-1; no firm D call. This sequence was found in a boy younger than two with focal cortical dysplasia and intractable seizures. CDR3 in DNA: TGTGCCAGCAGCCCAAGAATAGGAGGCAACACTGAAGCTTTCTTT. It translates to CASSPRIGGNTEAFF.